The subject of this entry is one T cell receptor (beta chain). The target antigen is unknown. The data are from a study of shared clonotypes between healthy human individuals. Study-level background: Three plates were used per donor for CD4 naive, three for CD4 memory, two for CD8 naive and one for CD8 memory.

Findings and limits, study-wide: Although depth was large, rarefaction showed that sequencing of the sorted subsets was incomplete. A handful of donors shared about 5% of their naive CD4 clonotypes.

Only CD45RO-negative cells positively selected for CCR7 counted as naive CD8 cells, so terminally differentiated effector memory CD45RA+ cells were excluded. Trimming took 5 bases from V and 13 from J, leaving 21 bases between them. The CDR3 extends over 13 amino acids. From germline, CDR1 is SGHVS and CDR2 FQNEAQ. DNA at about 0.2 ug, roughly 30,000 T cell genomes, went into sorted-subset replicate PCRs. Libraries were prepared by immunoSEQ multiplex PCR; TCRdb keeps only in-frame clonotypes and omits some of them. The data hold 1.5 million to 2.5 million clones, with over 85% observed a single time.

The clonotype was recovered from a man between 18 and 35 years old in good health. The V and J genes are TRBV7-8 and TRBJ2-7, with D tentatively TRBD2 (7 bases). The sequenced sample was naive CD8+ T cells sorted from blood. DNA for the CDR3: TGTGCCAGCAGCCCCGCACCGGGGGGCCTAACCTACTTC. Translating gives CASSPAPGGLTYF.